This TCR beta chain was documented in a study of T cells in Graves' hyperthyroidism and ophthalmopathy. RNA transcripts yielded amplified TCR beta CDR3 regions. A set of HTBI primers served as the primers for a first-round RT-PCR of the TCR CDR3. TCRdb independently ran MiXCR on the multiplex PCR reads; one entry per CDR3 protein. Seen here are 700,000 or so distinct CDR3 sequences, more than 12% observed once, and the top ten hold roughly an eighth. The CDR3 sequence is 15 residues long. The V gene end was trimmed by 6 bases and the J gene end by 4 bases; junction bases not matched to a gene: 7. In germline, CDR1 is MDHEN, CDR2 SYDVKM. This clonotype was observed many times. The target antigen is unknown. It was 10 ml of fresh peripheral blood that supplied the PBMCs. Study-wide results and limits: Most clonotypes expanded in the thyroid (above 0.001) were also present in blood.

This chain connects TRBV28 to TRBJ2-7; 12 nucleotides agree with TRBD2. The sample consisted of blood. The receptor comes from a woman aged 45 to 65 with Graves' ophthalmopathy. CDR3 sequence reads: CASSTLAGGVYEQYF. The DNA for the CDR3 is TGTGCCAGCAGCACTCTAGCGGGAGGGGTTTACGAGCAGTACTTC. Variable domain in full (rest from reference TRBV28 and TRBJ2-7): DVKVTQSSRYLVKRTGEKVFLECVQDMDHENMFWYRQDPGLGLRLIYFSYDVKMKEKGDIPEGYSVSREKKERFSLILESASTNQTSMYLCASSTLAGGVYEQYFGPGTRLTVT.